What follows are 27 T cell receptor beta chains derived from one specimen sequenced in a study of lymphopenia after photon versus proton radiotherapy. Sequenced by immunoSEQ multiplex PCR; TCRdb stores in-frame clones only, minus some. The sample records roughly 41,000 clones, 85% to 90% being singletons. The input for sequencing was peripheral blood, taken from a patient treated with photon-based radiotherapy. Receptor source: a man over 45 with gastric cancer.

The chain has TRBV13 and TRBJ2-5; D is possibly TRBD1 or TRBD2 (6 bases each). The germline CDR1 and CDR2 sequences are PRHDT and FYEKMQ (reference sequence). V lost 4 bases and J 4 bases, leaving 16 bases between the germline ends. This CDR3 spans 15 amino acids. This chain's CDR3 is CASSSPARGAETQYF. The CDR3 region has the DNA TGTGCCAGCAGCTCCCCCGCTAGGGGGGCAGAGACCCAGTACTTC.

Judged by abundance, this clone is medium-sized. The genes are TRBV6-5 and TRBJ1-2; 7 nucleotides line up with TRBD1. Germline loops: CDR1 MNHEY, CDR2 SVGAGI. The CDR3 sequence is 12 residues long. The V segment lost 5 bases and the J segment 8 bases; nucleotides outside the gene matches: 5. This CDR3 reads CASSPTGDGYTF. CDR3 in DNA: TGTGCCAGCAGTCCCACAGGGGACGGCTACACCTTC.

This chain uses TRBV4-3 with TRBJ2-7; 10 bases align to TRBD2. Germline CDR1 LGHNA, CDR2 YSLEER. CDR3 length equals 18 residues. V was clipped by 0 bases and J by 6 bases; unmatched bases: 14. CDR3 sequence: CASSQDWGAAGGPGEQYF. The CDR3 region has the DNA TGCGCCAGCAGCCAAGATTGGGGGGCAGCGGGAGGGCCGGGCGAGCAGTACTTC.

V gene TRBV18 combines with J gene TRBJ2-7; no definite D call. The V gene lost 1 base and the J gene lost 4 bases, with 11 bases spanning the gap. From germline, CDR1 is KGHSH and CDR2 LQKENI. This CDR3 has 14 amino acids. CDR3 protein: CASSPRRTGYEQYF. As DNA, the CDR3 is TGTGCCAGCTCACCACGCAGGACGGGTTACGAGCAGTACTTC.

The chain employs TRBV2 and TRBJ2-1, with D possibly TRBD2 on 5 matching bases. The CDR3 sequence is 13 residues long. V dropped 7 bases and J dropped 1 base, with 8 bases sitting between them. Germline values: CDR1 SNHLY, CDR2 FYNNEI. CDR3 loop: CASKGGSYNEQFF. CDR3 nucleotides: TGTGCCAGCAAAGGAGGATCCTACAATGAGCAGTTCTTC.

The chain uses TRBV6-6 and TRBJ1-2; tentative D call: TRBD1 (5 bases). This CDR3 region has 13 residues. Germline V gene sequence: CDR1 MNHNY, CDR2 SVGAGI (reference sequence). V was clipped by 6 bases and J by 6 bases, with 14 bases between them. The CDR3 protein is CASRPRQTDGYTF. In nucleotides, the CDR3 is TGTGCCAGCAGGCCTCGACAGACTGATGGCTACACCTTC.

The chain links TRBV28 to TRBJ2-5; no reliable D call. V was trimmed by 6 bases and J by 5 bases, leaving 19 bases between them. This CDR3 comprises 15 residues. Germline V lookup: CDR1 MDHEN, CDR2 SYDVKM. This chain's CDR3 is CASSPPSGSMETQYF. The CDR3 region has the DNA TGTGCCAGCAGCCCTCCCTCCGGGTCAATGGAGACCCAGTACTTC. Variable domain in full (rest from reference TRBV28 and TRBJ2-5): DVKVTQSSRYLVKRTGEKVFLECVQDMDHENMFWYRQDPGLGLRLIYFSYDVKMKEKGDIPEGYSVSREKKERFSLILESASTNQTSMYLCASSPPSGSMETQYFGPGTRLLVL.

The V and J genes are TRBV29-1 and TRBJ2-7; either TRBD1 or TRBD2 may fit D (5 bases each). Germline V CDR1 and CDR2: SQVTM, ANQGSEA. There are 11 residues in the CDR3. The V and J ends lost 7 bases and 0 bases respectively, with 7 bases between them. The CDR3 sequence is CSARGSYEQYF. DNA of the CDR3: TGCAGCGCGAGGGGCTCCTACGAGCAGTACTTC.

J is TRBJ1-2 and V is TRBV28, with 10 nucleotides matching TRBD1. This CDR3 region has 15 residues. From germline, CDR1 is MDHEN and CDR2 SYDVKM. With 10 bases clipped from V and 4 bases from J, the junction kept 12 bases outside the gene matches. DNA of the CDR3: TGTGCCACCACGACAGGGGGCCCGGGCTTCTATGGCTACACCTTC. Protein product: CATTTGGPGFYGYTF.

The genes are TRBV4-3 and TRBJ2-5, with 7 bases aligning to TRBD2. Germline-derived CDR1 and CDR2 are LGHNA and YSLEER. The CDR3 totals 17 residues. V was clipped by 0 bases and J by 6 bases; unmatched bases: 13. CDR3 amino acids: CASSQDPWGSGSKTQYF. The CDR3 DNA reads as TGCGCCAGCAGCCAAGATCCTTGGGGTAGCGGGTCGAAGACCCAGTACTTC.

This chain links TRBV5-4 with TRBJ2-7; the match to TRBD2 covers 11 bases. CDR1 and CDR2 (germline): SGHNT, YYREEE (reference sequence). The CDR3 totals 14 residues. The J segment lost 4 bases and the V segment lost 4 bases, leaving 4 bases of the junction unmatched. CDR3 nucleotides: TGTGCCAGCAGCATTACTAGCGGGAGTTACGAGCAGTACTTC. This gives the protein CASSITSGSYEQYF.

The rearrangement joins TRBV7-3 to TRBJ2-3; D is perhaps TRBD2 (7 bases). Germline V gene data show CDR1 as SGHTA and CDR2 as FQGTGA. The CDR3 totals 18 residues. V lost 5 bases and J lost 2, with 23 bases in between. This chain's CDR3 is CASSPTDGLVGATDTQYF. The CDR3 nucleotides read TGTGCCAGCAGCCCAACCGATGGACTAGTGGGGGCCACAGATACGCAGTATTTT.

The V call is TRBV6-1, the J call TRBJ1-1, with 8 bases identical to TRBD1. The germline gives CDR1 MNHNS, CDR2 SASEGT. With V trimmed by 11 bases and J by 3 bases, 8 bases remained unmatched. The length of the CDR3 is 13 residues. Here the CDR3 reads CAGSGGLYTEAFF. The CDR3 DNA follows: TGTGCCGGATCAGGGGGCTTGTACACTGAAGCTTTCTTT.

CDR3 nucleotide sequence: TGTGCCAGCAGCCCTTCCTACGAGCAGTACTTC. Its protein is CASSPSYEQYF. V gene TRBV7-2 combines with J gene TRBJ2-7, with D unclear. The CDR3 consists of 11 residues. The germline CDR1 and CDR2 sequences are SGHTA and FQGNSA. Trimming took off 5 bases at V and 1 base at J, with 3 bases between the two ends. Based on the CDR3 plus reference TRBV7-2 and TRBJ2-7, the full variable domain is GAGVSQSPSNKVTEKGKDVELRCDPISGHTALYWYRQSLGQGLEFLIYFQGNSAPDKSGLPSDRFSAERTGGSVSTLTIQRTQQEDSAVYLCASSPSYEQYFGPGTRLTVT.

The CDR3 DNA follows: TGTGCCAGTAGTATTACAGGGGACGGGCAGCCCCAGCATTTT. It specifies CASSITGDGQPQHF. The V gene is TRBV19, the J gene TRBJ1-5; TRBD1 matches at 7 bases. The CDR3 runs to 14 residues. Germline CDR1 is LNHDA and CDR2 is SQIVND (reference sequence). With 3 bases clipped from V and 7 bases from J, the junction kept 6 bases outside the gene matches.

The chain joins TRBV5-1 to TRBJ2-7, with D unclear. The CDR3 covers 14 residues. Looked up from germline, CDR1 is SGHRS and CDR2 is YFSETQ. Trimming stripped 0 bases from V and 0 bases from J, with 7 bases between. The CDR3 DNA is TGCGCCAGCAGCTTGGAAAGAAGCTCCTACGAGCAGTACTTC. The encoded protein is CASSLERSSYEQYF. Using reference TRBV5-1 and TRBJ2-7 for the parts outside the CDR3, the full variable domain is KAGVTQTPRYLIKTRGQQVTLSCSPISGHRSVSWYQQTPGQGLQFLFEYFSETQRNKGNFPGRFSGRQFSNSRSEMNVSTLELGDSALYLCASSLERSSYEQYFGPGTRLTVT.

The chain couples TRBV30 to TRBJ2-7; TRBD1 matches at 7 bases. V trimming: 1 base; J trimming: 7 bases; junction bases outside the gene matches: 10. Germline loops: CDR1 GTSNPN, CDR2 SVGIG (reference sequence). This CDR3 is built from 14 residues. In nucleotides, the CDR3 is TGTGCCTGGAGTGCAGGGACAGTCGTGCGGGAGCAGTACTTC. Residues: CAWSAGTVVREQYF.

This clone was detected only a few times. The genes are TRBV11-3 and TRBJ2-3, with TRBD2 matching over 11 bases. This CDR3 region has 16 residues. The germline V gene encodes CDR1 SGHNT and CDR2 YENEEA. J lost 4 bases, V lost 5 bases, and 8 bases had no gene match. CDR3 coding DNA: TGTGCCAGCAGCCCCTCAACTAGCGGGAGATCAGATACGCAGTATTTT. Amino acid sequence: CASSPSTSGRSDTQYF. Looking up the rest from reference TRBV11-3 and TRBJ2-3 gives the full variable domain: EAGVVQSPRYKIIEKKQPVAFWCNPISGHNTLYWYLQNLGQGPELLIRYENEEAVDDSQLPKDRFSAERLKGVDSTLKIQPAELGDSAVYLCASSPSTSGRSDTQYFGPGTRLTVL.

The rearrangement joins TRBV5-1 to TRBJ2-6; D might be TRBD1 or TRBD2, each matching 6 bases. Looked up from germline, CDR1 is SGHRS and CDR2 is YFSETQ. This CDR3 contains 16 residues. V gave up 0 bases and J gave up 2 bases, with 9 bases separating them. CDR3 in amino acids: CASSLEGGAGANVLTF. Here the CDR3 DNA reads TGCGCCAGCAGCTTGGAGGGGGGCGCTGGGGCCAACGTCCTGACTTTC. Variable domain in full (rest from reference TRBV5-1 and TRBJ2-6): KAGVTQTPRYLIKTRGQQVTLSCSPISGHRSVSWYQQTPGQGLQFLFEYFSETQRNKGNFPGRFSGRQFSNSRSEMNVSTLELGDSALYLCASSLEGGAGANVLTFGAGSRLTVL.

The gene calls are TRBV9 and TRBJ1-3; possible D gene TRBD1, 6 bases. CDR3 length equals 18 residues. V lost 0 bases, J lost 0 bases, and 16 bases lay in between. Germline V gene sequence: CDR1 SGDLS, CDR2 YYNGEE. The CDR3 DNA reads TGTGCCAGCAGCGTAGCTAGTGGAACAGGGACCTCTGGAAACACCATATATTTT. Translation gives CASSVASGTGTSGNTIYF.

V is TRBV5-8 and J is TRBJ2-4; D is ambiguous. Per the germline V gene, CDR1 is SGHTS and CDR2 is YDEGEE. Trimming removed 7 bases at V and 0 bases at J, with 20 bases between. This CDR3 has 17 residues. The CDR3 DNA reads TGTGCCAGCCCTGACCTCCAGGCTGCGCTAGCCAAAAACATTCAGTACTTC. The encoded protein is CASPDLQAALAKNIQYF.

The rearrangement links TRBV7-9 to TRBJ2-7, with D perhaps TRBD2 (6 bases). Germline V gives CDR1 SEHNR, CDR2 FQNEAQ (reference sequence). Trimming took 1 base from V and 6 from J, leaving 16 bases between them. This CDR3 region has 15 residues. The CDR3 sequence is CASSLGRDWGFEQYF. In DNA form, the CDR3 reads TGTGCCAGCAGCTTAGGGCGGGACTGGGGGTTCGAGCAGTACTTC. The variable domain in full, completed from reference TRBV7-9 and TRBJ2-7, reads DTGVSQNPRHKITKRGQNVTFRCDPISEHNRLYWYRQTLGQGPEFLTYFQNEAQLEKSRLLSDRFSAERPKGSFSTLEIQRTEQGDSAMYLCASSLGRDWGFEQYFGPGTRLTVT.

The rearrangement uses TRBV6-1 and TRBJ2-6; TRBD2 matches at 7 bases. CDR3 length: 13 residues. The ends lost 7 bases at V and 5 bases at J; junction bases unmatched: 2. Per the germline V gene, CDR1 is MNHNS and CDR2 is SASEGT. The CDR3 sequence is CASTAGRANVLTF. CDR3 DNA sequence: TGTGCCAGCACAGCGGGACGGGCCAACGTCCTGACTTTC.

The CDR3 DNA follows: TGTGCCAGCAGCTTAGGGTGGCAGGGGGTAAATGAGCAGTTCTTC. It encodes CASSLGWQGVNEQFF. The genes are TRBV7-6 and TRBJ2-1; 7 nucleotides align to TRBD1. Germline loops: CDR1 SGHVS, CDR2 FNYEAQ. The V gene end was trimmed by 1 base and the J gene end by 7 bases; junction bases not matched to a gene: 7. The CDR3 sequence is 15 residues long.

As concerns this clone: Sequence at one end of the junction differs from germline and may be a read error. Other DNA sequences in this specimen translate into the identical CDR3. The CDR3 sequence is CASSLTGGTDTQYF. The CDR3 region has the DNA TGTGCCAGCAGCCTAACCGGCGGCACAGATACGCAGTATTTT. This chain joins TRBV7-3 and TRBJ2-3; D uncertain. The CDR3 runs to 14 residues. The V gene's germline CDR1 is SGHTA and CDR2 FQGTGA.

This chain links TRBV19 with TRBJ1-1, with D maybe TRBD1 (6 bases). The CDR3 loop spans 14 amino acids. Germline-derived CDR1 and CDR2 are LNHDA and SQIVND (reference sequence). V dropped 7 bases and J dropped 3 bases, with 15 bases sitting between them. CDR3 sequence reads: CASTRLEGDTEAFF. The CDR3 DNA reads TGTGCCAGTACCCGGTTGGAGGGGGACACTGAAGCTTTCTTT.

In its sample, this clone was seen once. The chain carries TRBV14 and TRBJ2-1; D is unresolved. The CDR3 spans 14 residues. Germline CDR1 and CDR2: SGHDN and FVKESK. The ends were cut back, 1 base at V and 2 bases at J, with 6 bases in the middle. The CDR3 reads CASSQVGTYNEQFF. CDR3 bases: TGTGCCAGCAGCCAAGTTGGGACCTACAATGAGCAGTTCTTC.